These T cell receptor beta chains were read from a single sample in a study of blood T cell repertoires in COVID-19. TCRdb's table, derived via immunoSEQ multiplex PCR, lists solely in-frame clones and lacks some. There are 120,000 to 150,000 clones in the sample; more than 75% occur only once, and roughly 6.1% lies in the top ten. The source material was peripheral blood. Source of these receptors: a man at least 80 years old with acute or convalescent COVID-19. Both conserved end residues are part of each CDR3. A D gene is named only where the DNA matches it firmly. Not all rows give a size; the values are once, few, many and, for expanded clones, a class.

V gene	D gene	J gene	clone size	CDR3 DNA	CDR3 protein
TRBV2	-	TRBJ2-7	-	TGTGCCAGCAGTGAAGCTCGGGAGTTGGAGCAGTACTTC	CASSEARELEQYF
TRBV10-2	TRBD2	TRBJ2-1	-	TGCGCCAGCAGTGACTCCTTCGGCGTGGGAGGGCCCTCGGGTGGGCAGTTCTTC	CASSDSFGVGGPSGGQFF
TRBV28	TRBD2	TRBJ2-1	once	TGTGCCAGCAGTTTTCGTGGGACTAGCGGGCCAGATGAGCAGTTCTTC	CASSFRGTSGPDEQFF
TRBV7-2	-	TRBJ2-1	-	TGTGCCAGCAGCTTAGTTGTCTCCGCAAGGGGCAATGAGCAGTTCTTC	CASSLVVSARGNEQFF
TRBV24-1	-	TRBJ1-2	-	TGTGCCACCAGTATAACCAAGTGGCAGGTTTACTGCTATGGCTACACCTTC	CATSITKWQVYCYGYTF
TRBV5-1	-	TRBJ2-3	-	TGCGCCAGCAGCATCCGGGACTCAAACACAGATACGCAGTATTTT	CASSIRDSNTDTQYF
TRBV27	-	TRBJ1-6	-	TGTGCCAGCAGTTTCGGAGGCCCCTGGTCACCCCTCCACTTT	CASSFGGPWSPLHF
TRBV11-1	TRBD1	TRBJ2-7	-	TGTGCCAGCAGCTCCGGACAGGGGCGAGACGAGCAGTACTTC	CASSSGQGRDEQYF
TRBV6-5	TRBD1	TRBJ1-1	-	TGTGCCAGCACCGGGACAGGGGGTCCCACTGAAGCTTTCTTT	CASTGTGGPTEAFF
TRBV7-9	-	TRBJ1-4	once	TGTGCCAGCAGCTTAGAACTGACAGATCAAAAACTGTTTTTT	CASSLELTDQKLFF
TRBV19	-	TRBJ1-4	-	TGTGCCAGTACCCCGGTGGGGGCTTCCTGGGAAAAACTGTTTTTT	CASTPVGASWEKLFF
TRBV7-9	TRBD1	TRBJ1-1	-	TGTGCCAGCAGTTTGGGGACAGGGACGCCGGACACTGAAGCTTTCTTT	CASSLGTGTPDTEAFF
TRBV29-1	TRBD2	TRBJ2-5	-	TGCAGCGTTGGGTTAGCGGGGAACCAAGAGACCCAGTACTTC	CSVGLAGNQETQYF
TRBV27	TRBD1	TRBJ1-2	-	TGTGCCAGCAGTCTACAGGGGGCCCGGCTCCATGGCTACACCTTC	CASSLQGARLHGYTF
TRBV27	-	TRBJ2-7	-	TGTGCCAGCAGTGCCCAATCTCGGGGGGAGCAGTACTTC	CASSAQSRGEQYF
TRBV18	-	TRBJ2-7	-	TGTGCCAGCTCTCTAAGTGGCGGCGAGCAGTACTTC	CASSLSGGEQYF
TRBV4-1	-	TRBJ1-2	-	TGCGCCAGCAGCCAAGATGGGCAGGGTGCTAACTATGGCTACACCTTC	CASSQDGQGANYGYTF
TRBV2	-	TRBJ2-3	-	TGTGCCAGCAGTACCGGGGGTTCGGATACGCAGTATTTT	CASSTGGSDTQYF
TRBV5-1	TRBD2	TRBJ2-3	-	TGCGCCAGCAGCCTGGCGGCGGGGGGGATAGATACGCAGTATTTT	CASSLAAGGIDTQYF
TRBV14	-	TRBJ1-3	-	TGTGCCAGCAGCCCGTCCGGGACATCTGGAAACACCATATATTTT	CASSPSGTSGNTIYF
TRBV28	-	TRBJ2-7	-	TGTGCCAGCAGTTTTTCTGGGAGGGGGGTCTCCGCCGAGCAGTACTTC	CASSFSGRGVSAEQYF
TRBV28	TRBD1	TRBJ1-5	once	TGTGCCAGCAGTGCCGGGACAGGTTATCAGCCCCAGCATTTT	CASSAGTGYQPQHF
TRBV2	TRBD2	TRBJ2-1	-	TGTGCCAGCAGCACCAGCGGGGGTCAGAATGAGCAGTTCTTC	CASSTSGGQNEQFF
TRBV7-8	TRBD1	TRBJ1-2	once	TGTGCCAGCAGCTCCGACCGGGACAGGGTTTACGGCTACACCTTC	CASSSDRDRVYGYTF
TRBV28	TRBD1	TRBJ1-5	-	TGTGCCAGCAGCCCGGGACAGGGGTTTCAGCCCCAGCATTTT	CASSPGQGFQPQHF
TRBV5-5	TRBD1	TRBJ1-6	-	TGTGCCAGCAGCAGGGGGGACAGGAGTAATTCACCCCTCCACTTT	CASSRGDRSNSPLHF
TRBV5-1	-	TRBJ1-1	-	TGCGCCAGCAGCTTGGGCCCTCAGGGTAGCACTGAAGCTTTCTTT	CASSLGPQGSTEAFF
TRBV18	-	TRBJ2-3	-	TGTGCCAGCTCATTCCAACAGGCGACTAGCACAGATACGCAGTATTTT	CASSFQQATSTDTQYF
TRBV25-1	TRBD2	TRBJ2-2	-	TGTGCCAGCAGTGAAGGTAGCGGGGGGGCTGATGGGGAGCTGTTTTTT	CASSEGSGGADGELFF
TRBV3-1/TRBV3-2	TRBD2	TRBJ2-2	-	TGTGCCAGCAGCCAGCCGAGACTAGCTGACAACACCGGGGAGCTGTTTTTT	CASSQPRLADNTGELFF
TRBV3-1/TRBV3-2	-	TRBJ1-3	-	TGTGCCAGCAGCCCGCGGGATCTTGGAAACACCATATATTTT	CASSPRDLGNTIYF
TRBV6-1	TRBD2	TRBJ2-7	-	TGTGCCAGCAGTGAACGTGAAGGGACTACCCGCGAGCAGTACTTC	CASSEREGTTREQYF
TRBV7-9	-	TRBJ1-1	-	TGTGCCAGCAGCTTATGGGGGGTACCTGAAGCTTTCTTT	CASSLWGVPEAFF
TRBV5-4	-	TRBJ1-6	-	TGTGCCAGCAGCTCTGCAGGGAAAGCCACCAGCTCCTATAATTCACCCCTCCACTTT	CASSSAGKATSSYNSPLHF
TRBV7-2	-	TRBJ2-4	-	TGTGCCAGCAAGCTTGTTCGCGCGTCAAACATTCAGTACTTC	CASKLVRASNIQYF
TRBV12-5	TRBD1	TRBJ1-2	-	TGTGCTAGTGGTTTCCGACAGGGGGACTATGGCTACACCTTC	CASGFRQGDYGYTF
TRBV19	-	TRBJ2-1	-	TGTGCCAGTAGTAGACAGGAATTTTACAATGAGCAGTTCTTC	CASSRQEFYNEQFF
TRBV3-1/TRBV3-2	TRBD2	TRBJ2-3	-	TGTGCCAGCAGACAGACTAGCGGGAGGTATGTAGGCACAGATACGCAGTATTTT	CASRQTSGRYVGTDTQYF